This T cell receptor beta chain stems from a study of T-cell reconstitution after alpha-beta-depleted transplantation in children (TCRdb year 2016). In terms of the full investigation: The study quantitatively tracked T-cell immune reconstitution after TCRalphabeta/CD19-depleted allogeneic hematopoietic cell transplantation in children using TCR repertoire profiling. Overall study results and their limits: In some patients, high TCRbeta diversity at day 60 was attributed to recipient T cells and intrathymic progenitors that had survived conditioning. The apparently early alphabetaT-cell count recovery about two months after transplant was reportedly dependent on only several hundred rapidly expanded clones derived from non-depleted graft cells. The frequencies of hyperexpanded clones fell over the following months, and after one year, T-cell counts and TCRbeta diversity were mostly attributed to newly produced T cells.

To note about this clonotype: What antigen it recognizes has not been identified. No base-level quality is on record; no much larger clone is a single base apart.

This specimen's treatment or condition label, per the study, means: allogeneic hematopoietic cell transplantation with graft depleted of TCRalphabeta T cells and CD19 B cells. The transplant recipients were children given TCRalphabeta/CD19-depleted allogeneic hematopoietic cell grafts. Library construction relied on PCR. Instrument used: Illumina HiSeq 2500. Molecular barcoding was employed in the preparation of TCR libraries, with unique molecular identifiers being used to normalize TCRbeta repertoire quantification. TCRdb ran its own pipeline on the public reads, namely fastp trimming at Q25 and MiXCR clone calling, and kept in-frame beta chains. Duplicate CDR3 protein sequences are folded into a single record with the most common DNA and genes. This sample gives 250,000 to 300,000 distinct CDR3 sequences in total; about a tenth of them show up just once. Over 6% of the sample lies in the top ten.

The germline V gene encodes CDR1 DFQATT and CDR2 SNEGSKA (reference sequence). The CDR3 has 16 amino acids, counting the end cysteine and phenylalanine. CDR3 DNA is the only sequence kept; it has 48 bases, read in frame from the first base. V is reduced by 6 bases and J by 2 bases, leaving a spacing of 22 bases between them. This receptor was identified in a boy under three years old with acute myeloid leukemia, due to receive a stem cell transplant. This chain joins TRBV20-1 to TRBJ1-2, with TRBD1 as a weak D call on 6 bases. Sample: PBMCs, taken before TCRalphabeta/CD19-depleted stem cell transplant. CDR3 loop: CSALPSGGARNYGYTF. The DNA sequence is given as TGCAGTGCCCTTCCGTCGGGGGGCGCTAGGAACTATGGCTACACCTTC.